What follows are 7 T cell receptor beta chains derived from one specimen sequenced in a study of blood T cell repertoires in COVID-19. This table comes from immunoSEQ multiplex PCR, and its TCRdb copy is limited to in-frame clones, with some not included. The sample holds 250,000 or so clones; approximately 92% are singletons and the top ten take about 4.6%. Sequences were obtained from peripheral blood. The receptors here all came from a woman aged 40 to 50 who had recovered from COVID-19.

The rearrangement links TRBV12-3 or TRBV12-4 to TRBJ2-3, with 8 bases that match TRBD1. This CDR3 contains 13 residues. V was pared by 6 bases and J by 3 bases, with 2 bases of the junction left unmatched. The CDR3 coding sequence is TGTGCCAGCAGACGGGACAGGACAGATACGCAGTATTTT. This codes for CASRRDRTDTQYF.

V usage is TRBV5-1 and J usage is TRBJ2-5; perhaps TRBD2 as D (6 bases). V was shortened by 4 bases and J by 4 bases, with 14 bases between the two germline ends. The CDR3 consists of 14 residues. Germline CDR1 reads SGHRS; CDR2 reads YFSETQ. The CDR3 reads CASSRGDSRETQYF. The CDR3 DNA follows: TGCGCCAGCAGCCGCGGGGACTCCCGAGAGACCCAGTACTTC. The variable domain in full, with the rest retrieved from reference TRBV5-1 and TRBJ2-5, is KAGVTQTPRYLIKTRGQQVTLSCSPISGHRSVSWYQQTPGQGLQFLFEYFSETQRNKGNFPGRFSGRQFSNSRSEMNVSTLELGDSALYLCASSRGDSRETQYFGPGTRLLVL.

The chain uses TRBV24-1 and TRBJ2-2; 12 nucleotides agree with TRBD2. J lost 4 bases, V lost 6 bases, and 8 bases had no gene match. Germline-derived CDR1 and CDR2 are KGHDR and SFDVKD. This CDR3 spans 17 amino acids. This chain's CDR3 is CATSKRLAGAGTGELFF. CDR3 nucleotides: TGTGCCACCAGTAAAAGACTAGCGGGAGCAGGCACCGGGGAGCTGTTTTTT.

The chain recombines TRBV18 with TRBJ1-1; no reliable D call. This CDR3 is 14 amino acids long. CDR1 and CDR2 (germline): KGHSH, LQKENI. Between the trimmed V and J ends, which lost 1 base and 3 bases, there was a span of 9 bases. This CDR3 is CASSPLASDTEAFF. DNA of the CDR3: TGTGCCAGCTCACCACTCGCATCGGACACTGAAGCTTTCTTT.

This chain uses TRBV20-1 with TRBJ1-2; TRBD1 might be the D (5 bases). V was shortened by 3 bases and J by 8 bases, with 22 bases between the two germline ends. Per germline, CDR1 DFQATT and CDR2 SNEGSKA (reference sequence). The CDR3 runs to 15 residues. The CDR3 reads CSASLLTGGIFGYTF. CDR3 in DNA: TGCAGTGCTAGTCTCCTTACCGGGGGGATTTTCGGCTACACCTTC.

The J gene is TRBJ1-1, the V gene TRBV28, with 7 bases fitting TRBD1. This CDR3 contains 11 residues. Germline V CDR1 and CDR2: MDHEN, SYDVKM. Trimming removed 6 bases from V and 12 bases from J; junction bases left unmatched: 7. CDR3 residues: CASSDRDRTFF. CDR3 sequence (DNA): TGTGCCAGCAGCGACCGGGACAGAACTTTCTTT.

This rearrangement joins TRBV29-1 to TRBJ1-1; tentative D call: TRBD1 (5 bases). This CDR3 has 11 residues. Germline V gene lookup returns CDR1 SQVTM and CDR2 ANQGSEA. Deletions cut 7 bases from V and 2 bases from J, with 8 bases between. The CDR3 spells CSAGTNTEAFF. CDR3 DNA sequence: TGCAGCGCTGGGACTAACACTGAAGCTTTCTTT.